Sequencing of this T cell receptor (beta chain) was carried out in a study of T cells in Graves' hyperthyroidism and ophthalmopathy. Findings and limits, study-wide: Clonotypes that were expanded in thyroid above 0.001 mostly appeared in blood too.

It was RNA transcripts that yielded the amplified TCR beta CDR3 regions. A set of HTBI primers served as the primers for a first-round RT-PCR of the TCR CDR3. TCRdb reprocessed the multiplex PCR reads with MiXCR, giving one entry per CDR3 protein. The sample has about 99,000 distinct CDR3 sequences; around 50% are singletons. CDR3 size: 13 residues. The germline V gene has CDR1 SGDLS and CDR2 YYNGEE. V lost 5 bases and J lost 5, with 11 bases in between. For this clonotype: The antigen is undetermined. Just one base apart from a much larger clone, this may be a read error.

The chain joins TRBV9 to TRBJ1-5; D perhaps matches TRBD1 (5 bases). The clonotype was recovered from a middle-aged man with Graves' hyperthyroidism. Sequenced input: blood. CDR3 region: CASSPPGYQPQHF. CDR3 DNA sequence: TGTGCCAGCAGTCCACCAGGGTATCAGCCCCAGCATTTT.